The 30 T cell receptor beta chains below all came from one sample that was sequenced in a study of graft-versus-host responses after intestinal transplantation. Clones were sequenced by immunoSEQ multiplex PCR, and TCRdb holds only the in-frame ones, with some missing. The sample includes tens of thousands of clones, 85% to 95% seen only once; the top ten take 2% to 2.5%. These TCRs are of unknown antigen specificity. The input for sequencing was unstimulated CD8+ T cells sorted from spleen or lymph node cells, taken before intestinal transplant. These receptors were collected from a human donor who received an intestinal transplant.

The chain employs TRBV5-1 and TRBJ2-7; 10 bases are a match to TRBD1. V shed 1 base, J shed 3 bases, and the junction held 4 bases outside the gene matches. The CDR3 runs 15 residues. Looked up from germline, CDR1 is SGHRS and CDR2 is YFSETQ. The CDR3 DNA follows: TGCGCCAGCAGCTTGAAAGGGACAGGGGACTACGAGCAGTACTTC. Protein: CASSLKGTGDYEQYF.

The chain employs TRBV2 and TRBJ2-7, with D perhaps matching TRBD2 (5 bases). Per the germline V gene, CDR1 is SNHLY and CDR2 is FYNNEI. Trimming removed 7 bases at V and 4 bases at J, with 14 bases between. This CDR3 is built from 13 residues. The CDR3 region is CASMPRTLYEQYF. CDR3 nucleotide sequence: TGTGCCAGCATGCCCCGGACTCTTTACGAGCAGTACTTC. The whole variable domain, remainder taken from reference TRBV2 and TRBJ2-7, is EPEVTQTPSHQVTQMGQEVILRCVPISNHLYFYWYRQILGQKVEFLVSFYNNEISEKSEIFDDQFSVERPDGSNFTLKIRSTKLEDSAMYFCASMPRTLYEQYFGPGTRLTVT.

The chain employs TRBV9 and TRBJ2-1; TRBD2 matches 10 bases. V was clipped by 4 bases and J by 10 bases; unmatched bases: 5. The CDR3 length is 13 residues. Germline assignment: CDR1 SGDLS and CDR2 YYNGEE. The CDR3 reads CASSYVSGGEQFF. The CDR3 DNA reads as TGTGCCAGCAGCTACGTTAGCGGGGGGGAGCAGTTCTTC. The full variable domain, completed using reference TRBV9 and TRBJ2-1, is DSGVTQTPKHLITATGQRVTLRCSPRSGDLSVYWYQQSLDQGLQFLIQYYNGEERAKGNILERFSAQQFPDLHSELNLSSLELGDSALYFCASSYVSGGEQFFGPGTRLTVL.

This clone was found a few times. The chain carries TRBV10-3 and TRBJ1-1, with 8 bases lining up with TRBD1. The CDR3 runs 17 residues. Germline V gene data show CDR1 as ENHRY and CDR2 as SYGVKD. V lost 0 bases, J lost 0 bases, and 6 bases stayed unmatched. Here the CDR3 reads CAISESGTGPMNTEAFF. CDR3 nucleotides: TGTGCCATCAGTGAGTCGGGGACAGGTCCCATGAACACTGAAGCTTTCTTT.

The DNA for the CDR3 is TGTGCCATTCGAAACAGGGATGGCGGGGAGCTGTTTTTT. It encodes CAIRNRDGGELFF. The chain carries TRBV27 and TRBJ2-2; D is possibly TRBD1 (6 bases). Trimming took off 10 bases at V and 7 bases at J, with 16 bases between the two ends. The CDR3 sequence is 13 residues long. The germline V gene has CDR1 MNHEY and CDR2 SMNVEV (reference sequence).

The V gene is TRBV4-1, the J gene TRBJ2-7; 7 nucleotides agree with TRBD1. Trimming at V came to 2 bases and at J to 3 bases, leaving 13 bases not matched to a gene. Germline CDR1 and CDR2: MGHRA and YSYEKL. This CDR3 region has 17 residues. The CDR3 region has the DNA TGCGCCAGCAGCCAAACTGTCGTGGGACAGATTTTCTACGAGCAGTACTTC. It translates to CASSQTVVGQIFYEQYF.

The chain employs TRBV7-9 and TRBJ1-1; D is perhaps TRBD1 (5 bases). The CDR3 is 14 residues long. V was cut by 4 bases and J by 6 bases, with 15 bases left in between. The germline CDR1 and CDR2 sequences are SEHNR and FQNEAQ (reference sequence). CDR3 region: CASSSHDRQPEAFF. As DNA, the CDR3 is TGTGCCAGCAGCTCTCATGATAGACAGCCTGAAGCTTTCTTT.

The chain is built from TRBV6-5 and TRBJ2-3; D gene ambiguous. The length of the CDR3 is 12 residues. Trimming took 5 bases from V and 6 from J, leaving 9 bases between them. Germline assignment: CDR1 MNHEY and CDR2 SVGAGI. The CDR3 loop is CASSQESDTQYF. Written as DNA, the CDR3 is TGTGCCAGCAGTCAGGAATCGGATACGCAGTATTTT.

This CDR3 is CASSRVGGNIDTQYF. DNA of the CDR3: TGTGCCAGCAGTAGGGTGGGGGGGAACATAGATACGCAGTATTTT. The chain joins TRBV6-1 to TRBJ2-3; 7 positions agree with TRBD2. The CDR3 has 15 amino acids. Germline V gene lookup returns CDR1 MNHNS and CDR2 SASEGT. The ends lost 5 bases at V and 5 bases at J; junction bases unmatched: 10.

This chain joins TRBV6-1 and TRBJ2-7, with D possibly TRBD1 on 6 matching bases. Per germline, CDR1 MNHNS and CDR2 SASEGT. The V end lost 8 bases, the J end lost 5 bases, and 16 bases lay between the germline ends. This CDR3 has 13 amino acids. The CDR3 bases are TGTGCCAGCCGACTTGGGGGCAAAAACGAGCAGTACTTC. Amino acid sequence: CASRLGGKNEQYF.

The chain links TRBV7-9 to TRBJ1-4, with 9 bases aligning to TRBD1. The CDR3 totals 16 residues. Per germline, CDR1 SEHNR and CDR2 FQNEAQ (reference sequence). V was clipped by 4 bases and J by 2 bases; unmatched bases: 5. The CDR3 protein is CASSSRTGDTNEKLFF. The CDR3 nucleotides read TGTGCCAGCAGCTCTCGGACAGGGGACACTAATGAAAAACTGTTTTTT. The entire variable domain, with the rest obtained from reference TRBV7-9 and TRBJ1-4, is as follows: DTGVSQNPRHKITKRGQNVTFRCDPISEHNRLYWYRQTLGQGPEFLTYFQNEAQLEKSRLLSDRFSAERPKGSFSTLEIQRTEQGDSAMYLCASSSRTGDTNEKLFFGSGTQLSVL.

CDR3 DNA: TGTGCCAGCCACACCCCGGGGGTGACTGAAGCTTTCTTT. This gives the protein CASHTPGVTEAFF. This chain uses TRBV6-6 with TRBJ1-1; D might be TRBD1 (5 bases). V dropped 8 bases and J dropped 5 bases, with 15 bases sitting between them. The germline V gene has CDR1 MNHNY and CDR2 SVGAGI (reference sequence). The CDR3 length is 13 residues.

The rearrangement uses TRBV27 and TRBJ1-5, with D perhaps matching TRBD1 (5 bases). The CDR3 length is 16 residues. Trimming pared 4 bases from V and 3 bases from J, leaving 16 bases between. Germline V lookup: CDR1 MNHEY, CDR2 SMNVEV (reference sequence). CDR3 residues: CASSSLPRDYNQPQHF. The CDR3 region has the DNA TGTGCCAGCAGTTCCCTCCCCAGGGACTACAATCAGCCCCAGCATTTT.

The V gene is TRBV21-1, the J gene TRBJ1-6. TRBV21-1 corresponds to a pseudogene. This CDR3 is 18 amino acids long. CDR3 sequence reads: CASSNGVATHTHNSPLHF. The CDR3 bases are TGTGCCAGCAGTAACGGCGTAGCTACACATACTCATAATTCACCCCTCCACTTT.

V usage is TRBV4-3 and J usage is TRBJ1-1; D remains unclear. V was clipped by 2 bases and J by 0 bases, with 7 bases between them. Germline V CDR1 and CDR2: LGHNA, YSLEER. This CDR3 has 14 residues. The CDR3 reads CASSQYQLNTEAFF. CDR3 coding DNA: TGCGCCAGCAGCCAATATCAGTTGAACACTGAAGCTTTCTTT.

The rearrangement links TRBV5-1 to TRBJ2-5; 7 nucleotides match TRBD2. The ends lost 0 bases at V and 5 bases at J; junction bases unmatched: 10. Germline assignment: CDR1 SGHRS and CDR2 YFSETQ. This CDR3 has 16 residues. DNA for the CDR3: TGCGCCAGCAGCTTGGTGGCAGCGGGGTCGGTTGAGACCCAGTACTTC. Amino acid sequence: CASSLVAAGSVETQYF. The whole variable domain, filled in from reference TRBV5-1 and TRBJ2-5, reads KAGVTQTPRYLIKTRGQQVTLSCSPISGHRSVSWYQQTPGQGLQFLFEYFSETQRNKGNFPGRFSGRQFSNSRSEMNVSTLELGDSALYLCASSLVAAGSVETQYFGPGTRLLVL.

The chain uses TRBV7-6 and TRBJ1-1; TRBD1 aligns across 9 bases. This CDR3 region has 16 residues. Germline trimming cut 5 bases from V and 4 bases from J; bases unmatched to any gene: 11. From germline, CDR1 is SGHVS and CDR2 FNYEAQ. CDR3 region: CASSNRQGDVPTEAFF. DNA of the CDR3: TGTGCCAGCAGCAACAGACAGGGGGACGTCCCCACTGAAGCTTTCTTT.

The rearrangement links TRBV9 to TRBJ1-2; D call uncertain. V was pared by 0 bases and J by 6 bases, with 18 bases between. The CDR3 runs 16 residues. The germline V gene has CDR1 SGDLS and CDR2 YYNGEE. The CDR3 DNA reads TGTGCCAGCAGCGTAGCCCTAGGAGGCAGCTCCCATGGCTACACCTTC. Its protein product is CASSVALGGSSHGYTF.

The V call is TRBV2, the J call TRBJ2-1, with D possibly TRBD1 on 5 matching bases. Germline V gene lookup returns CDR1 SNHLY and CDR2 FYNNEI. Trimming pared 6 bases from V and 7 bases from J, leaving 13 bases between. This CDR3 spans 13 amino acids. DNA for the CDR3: TGTGCCAGCAGCTCACCAGGGTTAAATGAGCAGTTCTTC. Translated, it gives CASSSPGLNEQFF. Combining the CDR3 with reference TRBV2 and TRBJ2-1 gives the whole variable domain EPEVTQTPSHQVTQMGQEVILRCVPISNHLYFYWYRQILGQKVEFLVSFYNNEISEKSEIFDDQFSVERPDGSNFTLKIRSTKLEDSAMYFCASSSPGLNEQFFGPGTRLTVL.

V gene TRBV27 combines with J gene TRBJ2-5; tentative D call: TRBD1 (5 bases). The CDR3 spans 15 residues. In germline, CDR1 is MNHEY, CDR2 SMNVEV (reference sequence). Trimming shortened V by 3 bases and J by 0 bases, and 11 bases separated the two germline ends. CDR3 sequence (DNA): TGTGCCAGCAGTTTTAGACAGTCTCACCAAGAGACCCAGTACTTC. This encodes CASSFRQSHQETQYF.

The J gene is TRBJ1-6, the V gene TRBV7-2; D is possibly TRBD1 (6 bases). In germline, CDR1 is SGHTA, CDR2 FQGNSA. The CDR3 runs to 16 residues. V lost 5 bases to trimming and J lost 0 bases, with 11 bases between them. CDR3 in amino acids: CASSQKGDSYNSPLHF. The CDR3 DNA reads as TGTGCCAGCAGCCAAAAGGGGGACTCCTATAATTCACCCCTCCACTTT.

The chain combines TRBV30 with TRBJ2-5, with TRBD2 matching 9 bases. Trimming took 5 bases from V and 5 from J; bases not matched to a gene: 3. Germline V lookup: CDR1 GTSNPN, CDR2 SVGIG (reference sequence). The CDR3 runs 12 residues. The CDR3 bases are TGTGCCTGGGACGCGGGGGGGGAGACCCAGTACTTC. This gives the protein CAWDAGGETQYF.

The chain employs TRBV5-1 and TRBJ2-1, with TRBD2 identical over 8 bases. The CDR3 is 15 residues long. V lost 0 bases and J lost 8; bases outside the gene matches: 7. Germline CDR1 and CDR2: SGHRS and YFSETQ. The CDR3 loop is CASSLARGDKDEQFF. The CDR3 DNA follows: TGCGCCAGCAGCTTGGCGCGGGGGGACAAGGATGAGCAGTTCTTC. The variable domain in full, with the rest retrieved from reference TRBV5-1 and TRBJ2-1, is KAGVTQTPRYLIKTRGQQVTLSCSPISGHRSVSWYQQTPGQGLQFLFEYFSETQRNKGNFPGRFSGRQFSNSRSEMNVSTLELGDSALYLCASSLARGDKDEQFFGPGTRLTVL.

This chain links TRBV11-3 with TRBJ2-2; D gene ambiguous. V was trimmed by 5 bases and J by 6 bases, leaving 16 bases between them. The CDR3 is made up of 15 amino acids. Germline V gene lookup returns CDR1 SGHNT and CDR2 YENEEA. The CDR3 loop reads CASSPRKALAGELFF. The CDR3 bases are TGTGCCAGCAGCCCTCGAAAAGCCCTAGCCGGGGAGCTGTTTTTT.

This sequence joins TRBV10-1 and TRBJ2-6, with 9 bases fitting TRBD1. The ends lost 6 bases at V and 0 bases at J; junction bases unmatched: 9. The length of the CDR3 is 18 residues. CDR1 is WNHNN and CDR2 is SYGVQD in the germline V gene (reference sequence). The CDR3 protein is CASSVFDRGTSGANVLTF. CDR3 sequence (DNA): TGCGCCAGCAGCGTTTTCGACAGGGGGACCTCTGGGGCCAACGTCCTGACTTTC.

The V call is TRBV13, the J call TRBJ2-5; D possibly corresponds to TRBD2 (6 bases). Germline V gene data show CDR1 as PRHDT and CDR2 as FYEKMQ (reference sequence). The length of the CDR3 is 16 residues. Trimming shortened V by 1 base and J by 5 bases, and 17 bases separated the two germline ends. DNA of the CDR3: TGTGCCAGCAGCTTAGAAGGTACTCTTGGAGGGGAGACCCAGTACTTC. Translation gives CASSLEGTLGGETQYF.

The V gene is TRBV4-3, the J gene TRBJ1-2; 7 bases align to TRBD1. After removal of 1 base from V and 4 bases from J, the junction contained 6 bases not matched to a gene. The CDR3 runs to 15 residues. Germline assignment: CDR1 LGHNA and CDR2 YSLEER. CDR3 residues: CASSQVPGGFYGYTF. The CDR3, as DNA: TGCGCCAGCAGCCAAGTACCAGGGGGGTTCTATGGCTACACCTTC.

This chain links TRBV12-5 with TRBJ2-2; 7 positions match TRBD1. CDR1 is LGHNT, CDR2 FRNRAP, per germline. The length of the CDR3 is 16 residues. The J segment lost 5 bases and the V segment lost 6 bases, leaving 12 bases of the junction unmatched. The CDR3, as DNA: TGTGCTAGTGGCCACGAGACAGGGCCTAGGACCGGGGAGCTGTTTTTT. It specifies CASGHETGPRTGELFF.

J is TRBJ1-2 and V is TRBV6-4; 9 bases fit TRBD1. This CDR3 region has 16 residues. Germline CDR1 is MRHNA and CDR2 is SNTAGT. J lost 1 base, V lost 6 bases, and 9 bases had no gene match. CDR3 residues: CASSPLGTGINYGYTF. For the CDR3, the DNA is TGTGCCAGCAGCCCACTTGGGACAGGGATTAACTATGGCTACACCTTC.

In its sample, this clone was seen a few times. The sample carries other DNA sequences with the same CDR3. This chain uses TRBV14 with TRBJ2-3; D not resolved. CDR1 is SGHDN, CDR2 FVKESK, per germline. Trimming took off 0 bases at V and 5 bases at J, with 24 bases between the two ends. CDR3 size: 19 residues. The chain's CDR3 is CASSQDPRRSLGRRDTQYF. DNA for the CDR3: TGTGCCAGCAGCCAAGATCCCCGCCGATCATTAGGAAGGAGAGATACGCAGTATTTT.